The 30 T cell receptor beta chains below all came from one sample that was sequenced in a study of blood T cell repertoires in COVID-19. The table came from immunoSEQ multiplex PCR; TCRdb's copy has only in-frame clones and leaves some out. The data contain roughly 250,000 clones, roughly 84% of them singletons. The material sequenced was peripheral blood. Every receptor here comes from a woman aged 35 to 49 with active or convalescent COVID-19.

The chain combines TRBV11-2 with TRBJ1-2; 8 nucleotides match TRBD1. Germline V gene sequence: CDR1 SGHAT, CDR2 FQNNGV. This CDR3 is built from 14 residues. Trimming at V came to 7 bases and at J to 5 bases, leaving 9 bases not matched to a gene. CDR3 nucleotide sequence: TGTGCCAGCACCCTCGACAGGGGACAATATGGCTACACCTTC. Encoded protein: CASTLDRGQYGYTF.

CDR3 coding DNA: TGTGCCAGCAGAGCGGGACAGGGCTATGAGCAGTTCTTC. Its protein product is CASRAGQGYEQFF. The J gene is TRBJ2-1, the V gene TRBV6-5, with 9 bases identical to TRBD1. Germline lookup yields CDR1 MNHEY and CDR2 SVGAGI. CDR3 length: 13 amino acids. V shed 6 bases and J 8 bases; nucleotides not matched to a gene: 5.

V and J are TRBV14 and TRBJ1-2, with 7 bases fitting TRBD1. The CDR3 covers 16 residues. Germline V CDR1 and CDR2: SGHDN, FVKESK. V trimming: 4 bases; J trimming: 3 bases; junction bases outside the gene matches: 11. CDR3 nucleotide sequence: TGTGCCAGCAGCCCAGCCCCGGGACAGAGGGACTATGGCTACACCTTC. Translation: CASSPAPGQRDYGYTF.

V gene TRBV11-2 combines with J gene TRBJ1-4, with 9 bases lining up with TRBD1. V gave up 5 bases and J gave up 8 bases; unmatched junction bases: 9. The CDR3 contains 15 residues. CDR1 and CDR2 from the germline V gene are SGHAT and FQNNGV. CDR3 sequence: CASSTMTGGYEKLFF. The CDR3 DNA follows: TGTGCCAGCAGCACCATGACAGGGGGGTACGAAAAACTGTTTTTT.

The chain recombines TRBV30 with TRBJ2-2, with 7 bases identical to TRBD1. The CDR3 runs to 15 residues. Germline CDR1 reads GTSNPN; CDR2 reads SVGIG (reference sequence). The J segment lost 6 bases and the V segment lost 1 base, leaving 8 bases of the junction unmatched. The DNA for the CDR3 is TGTGCCTGGAGTGCCCGTAAAACAGGGGCCGGGGAGCTGTTTTTT. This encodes CAWSARKTGAGELFF.

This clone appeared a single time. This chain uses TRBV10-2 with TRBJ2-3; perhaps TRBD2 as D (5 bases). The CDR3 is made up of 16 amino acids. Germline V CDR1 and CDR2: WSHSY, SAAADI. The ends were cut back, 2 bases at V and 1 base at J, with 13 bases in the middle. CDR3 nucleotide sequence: TGCGCCAGCAGTGAGCAAAAAGTGGGAGGCACAGATACGCAGTATTTT. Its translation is CASSEQKVGGTDTQYF.

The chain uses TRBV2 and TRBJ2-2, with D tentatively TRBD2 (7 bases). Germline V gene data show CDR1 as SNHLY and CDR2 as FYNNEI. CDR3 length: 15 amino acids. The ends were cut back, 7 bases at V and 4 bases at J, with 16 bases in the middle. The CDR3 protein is CASTKGGTGTGELFF. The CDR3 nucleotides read TGTGCCAGCACCAAGGGGGGGACCGGCACCGGGGAGCTGTTTTTT.

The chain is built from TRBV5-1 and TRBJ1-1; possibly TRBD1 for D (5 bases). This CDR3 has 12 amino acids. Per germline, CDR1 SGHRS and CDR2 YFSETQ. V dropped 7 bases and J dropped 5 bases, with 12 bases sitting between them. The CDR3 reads CASSGTNTEAFF. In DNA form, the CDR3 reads TGCGCCAGCTCCGGGACTAATACTGAAGCTTTCTTT.

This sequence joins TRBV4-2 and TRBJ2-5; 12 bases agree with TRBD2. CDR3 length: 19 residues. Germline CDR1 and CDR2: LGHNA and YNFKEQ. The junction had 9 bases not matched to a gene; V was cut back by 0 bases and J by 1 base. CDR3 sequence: CASSQDTRLAGVIQETQYF. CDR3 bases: TGTGCCAGCAGCCAAGATACCCGACTAGCGGGGGTGATCCAAGAGACCCAGTACTTC.

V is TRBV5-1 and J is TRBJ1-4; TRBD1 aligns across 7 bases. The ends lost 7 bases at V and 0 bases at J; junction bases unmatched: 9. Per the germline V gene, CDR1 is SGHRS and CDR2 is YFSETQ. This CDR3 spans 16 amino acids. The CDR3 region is CASGSGTAATNEKLFF. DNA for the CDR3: TGCGCCAGCGGCTCCGGGACAGCCGCAACTAATGAAAAACTGTTTTTT.

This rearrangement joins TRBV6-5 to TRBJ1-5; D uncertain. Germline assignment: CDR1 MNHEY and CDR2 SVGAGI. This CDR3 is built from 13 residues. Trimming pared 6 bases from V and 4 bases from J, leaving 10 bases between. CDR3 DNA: TGTGCCAGCAGGTTAACAGCAAATCAGCCCCAGCATTTT. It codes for CASRLTANQPQHF.

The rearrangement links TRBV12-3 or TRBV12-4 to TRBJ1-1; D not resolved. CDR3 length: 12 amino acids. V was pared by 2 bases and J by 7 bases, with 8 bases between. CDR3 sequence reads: CASSLSAGEAFF. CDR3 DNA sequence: TGTGCCAGCAGTTTATCGGCAGGTGAAGCTTTCTTT.

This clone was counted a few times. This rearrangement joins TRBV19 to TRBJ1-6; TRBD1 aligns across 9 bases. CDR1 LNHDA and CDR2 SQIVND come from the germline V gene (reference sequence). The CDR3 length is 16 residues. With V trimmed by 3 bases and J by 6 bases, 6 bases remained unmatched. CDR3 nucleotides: TGTGCCAGTAGTATCTCTACAGGGGGCGTTAATTCACCCCTCCACTTT. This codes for CASSISTGGVNSPLHF.

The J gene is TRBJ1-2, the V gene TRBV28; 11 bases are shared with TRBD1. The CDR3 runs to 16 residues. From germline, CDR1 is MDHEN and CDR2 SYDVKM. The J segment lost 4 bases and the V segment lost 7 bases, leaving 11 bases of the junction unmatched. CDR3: CASTLGQGALGYGYTF. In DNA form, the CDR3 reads TGTGCCAGCACTCTCGGACAGGGGGCGCTTGGCTATGGCTACACCTTC.

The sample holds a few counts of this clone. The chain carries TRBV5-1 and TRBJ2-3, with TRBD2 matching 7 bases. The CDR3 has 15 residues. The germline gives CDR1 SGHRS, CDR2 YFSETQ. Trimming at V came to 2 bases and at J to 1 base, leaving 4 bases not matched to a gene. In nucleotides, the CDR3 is TGCGCCAGCAGCTTAGGTCGGGGGGGCACAGATACGCAGTATTTT. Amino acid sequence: CASSLGRGGTDTQYF.

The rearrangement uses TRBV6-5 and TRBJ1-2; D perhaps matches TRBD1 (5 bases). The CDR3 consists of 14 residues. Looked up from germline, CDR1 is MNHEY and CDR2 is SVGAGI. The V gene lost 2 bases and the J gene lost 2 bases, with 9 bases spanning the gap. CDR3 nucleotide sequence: TGTGCCAGCAGTTACAGGGCAGGGAACTATGGCTACACCTTC. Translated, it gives CASSYRAGNYGYTF.

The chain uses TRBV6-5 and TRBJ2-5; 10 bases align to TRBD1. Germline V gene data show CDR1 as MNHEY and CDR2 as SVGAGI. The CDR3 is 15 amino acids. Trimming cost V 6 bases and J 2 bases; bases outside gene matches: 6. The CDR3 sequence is CASSGQGERQETQYF. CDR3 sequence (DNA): TGTGCCAGCAGCGGACAGGGGGAACGGCAAGAGACCCAGTACTTC.

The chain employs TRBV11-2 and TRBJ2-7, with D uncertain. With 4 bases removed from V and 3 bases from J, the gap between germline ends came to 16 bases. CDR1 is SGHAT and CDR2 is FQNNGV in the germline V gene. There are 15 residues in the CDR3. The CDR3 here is CASSSLKESFYEQYV. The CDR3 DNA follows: TGTGCCAGCAGCTCCCTCAAGGAGAGCTTCTACGAGCAGTACGTC.

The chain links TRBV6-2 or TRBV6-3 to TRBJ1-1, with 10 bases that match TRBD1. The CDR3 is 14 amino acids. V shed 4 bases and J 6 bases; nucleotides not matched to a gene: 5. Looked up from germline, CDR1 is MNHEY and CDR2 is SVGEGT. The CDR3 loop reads CASSSRDRGSEAFF. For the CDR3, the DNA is TGTGCCAGCAGTTCCCGGGACAGGGGCTCTGAAGCTTTCTTT.

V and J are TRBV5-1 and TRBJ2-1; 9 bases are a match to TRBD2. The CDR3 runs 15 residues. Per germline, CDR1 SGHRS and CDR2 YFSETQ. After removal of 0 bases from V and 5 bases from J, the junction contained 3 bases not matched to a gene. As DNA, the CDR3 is TGCGCCAGCAGCTTGGTAGCGGGGGAACACAATGAGCAGTTCTTC. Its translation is CASSLVAGEHNEQFF.

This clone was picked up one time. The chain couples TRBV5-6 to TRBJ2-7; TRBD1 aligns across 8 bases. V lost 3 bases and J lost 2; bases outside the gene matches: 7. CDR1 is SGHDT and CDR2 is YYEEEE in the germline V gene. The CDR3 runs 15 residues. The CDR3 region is CASSSWTGRTYEQYV. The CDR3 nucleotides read TGTGCCAGCAGCTCGTGGACAGGGAGGACCTACGAGCAGTACGTC.

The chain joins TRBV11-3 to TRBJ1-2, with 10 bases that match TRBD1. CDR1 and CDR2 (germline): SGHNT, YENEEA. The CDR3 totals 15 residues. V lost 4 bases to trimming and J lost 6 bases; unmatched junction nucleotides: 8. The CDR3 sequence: CASSSGTGDGNGYTF. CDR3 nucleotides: TGTGCCAGCAGCTCCGGGACAGGGGATGGGAATGGCTACACCTTC.

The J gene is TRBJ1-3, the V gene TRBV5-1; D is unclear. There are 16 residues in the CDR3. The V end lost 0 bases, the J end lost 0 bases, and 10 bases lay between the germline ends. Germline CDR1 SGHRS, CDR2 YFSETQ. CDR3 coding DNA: TGCGCCAGCAGCTTGGAACAGTTTCTCTCTGGAAACACCATATATTTT. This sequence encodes CASSLEQFLSGNTIYF.

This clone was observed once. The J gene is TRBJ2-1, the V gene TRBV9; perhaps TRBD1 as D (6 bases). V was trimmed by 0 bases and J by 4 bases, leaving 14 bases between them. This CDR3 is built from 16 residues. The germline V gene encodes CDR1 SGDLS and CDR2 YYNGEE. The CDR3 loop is CASSVDVGARYNEQFF. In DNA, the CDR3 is TGTGCCAGCAGCGTAGATGTGGGGGCTAGGTACAATGAGCAGTTCTTC.

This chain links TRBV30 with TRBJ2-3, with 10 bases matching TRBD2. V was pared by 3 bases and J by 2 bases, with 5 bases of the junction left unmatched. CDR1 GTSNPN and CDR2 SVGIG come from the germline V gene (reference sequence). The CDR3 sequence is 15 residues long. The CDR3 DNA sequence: TGTGCCTGGAGGGAGCTAGCGGGGGTCACAGATACGCAGTATTTT. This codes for CAWRELAGVTDTQYF.

The CDR3 spells CASSEFTGRSSGYTF. DNA for the CDR3: TGTGCCAGCAGTGAATTCACAGGACGGTCGAGCGGCTACACCTTC. J is TRBJ1-2 and V is TRBV6-1; D possibly corresponds to TRBD1 (5 bases). This CDR3 has 15 residues. V was cut by 2 bases and J by 8 bases, with 18 bases left in between. Germline V gives CDR1 MNHNS, CDR2 SASEGT.

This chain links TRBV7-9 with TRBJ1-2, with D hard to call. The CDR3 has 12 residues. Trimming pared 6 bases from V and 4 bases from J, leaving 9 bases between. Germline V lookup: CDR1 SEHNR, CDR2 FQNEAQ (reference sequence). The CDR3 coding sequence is TGTGCCAGCAGTTTGACAACCTATGGCTACACCTTC. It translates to CASSLTTYGYTF.

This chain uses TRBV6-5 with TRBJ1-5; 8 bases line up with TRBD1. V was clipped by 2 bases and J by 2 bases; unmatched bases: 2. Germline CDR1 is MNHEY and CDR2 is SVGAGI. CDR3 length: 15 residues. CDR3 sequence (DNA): TGTGCCAGCAGTTACACACAGGGGGGCAATCAGCCCCAGCATTTT. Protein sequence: CASSYTQGGNQPQHF.

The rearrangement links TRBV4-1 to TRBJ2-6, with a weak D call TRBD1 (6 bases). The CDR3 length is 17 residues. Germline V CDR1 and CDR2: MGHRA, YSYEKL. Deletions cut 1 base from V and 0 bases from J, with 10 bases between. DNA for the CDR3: TGCGCCAGCAGCCAAGTTTTGGACAGCTCTGGGGCCAACGTCCTGACTTTC. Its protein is CASSQVLDSSGANVLTF.

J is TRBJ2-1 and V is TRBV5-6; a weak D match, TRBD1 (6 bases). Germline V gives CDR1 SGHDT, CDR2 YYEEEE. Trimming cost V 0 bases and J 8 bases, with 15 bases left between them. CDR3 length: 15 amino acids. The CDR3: CASSLGQALLDEQFF. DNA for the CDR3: TGTGCCAGCAGCTTGGGACAGGCCCTCTTAGATGAGCAGTTCTTC.